This paragraph covers one T cell receptor (beta chain) sequence. The sample belongs to a study of cytomegalovirus exposure and HLA in healthy donors. The PCR employed 60 Vbeta primers together with 13 Jbeta primers. Libraries were prepared by immunoSEQ multiplex PCR; TCRdb keeps only in-frame clonotypes and omits some of them. Of 150,000 or so clones listed, 64% were seen once; the top ten hold around 3%. Sequencing used PBMCs. The sequence derives from a woman aged 30 to 39 in good health and CMV-seropositive.

CDR3 loop: CATGGELTDTQYF. DNA of the CDR3: TGTGCCACGGGGGGGGAACTCACAGATACGCAGTATTTT. This chain links TRBV10-3 with TRBJ2-3; TRBD2 matches 8 bases. The CDR3 runs to 13 residues. V lost 10 bases, J lost 2 bases, and 5 bases stayed unmatched. The V gene's germline CDR1 is ENHRY and CDR2 SYGVKD.